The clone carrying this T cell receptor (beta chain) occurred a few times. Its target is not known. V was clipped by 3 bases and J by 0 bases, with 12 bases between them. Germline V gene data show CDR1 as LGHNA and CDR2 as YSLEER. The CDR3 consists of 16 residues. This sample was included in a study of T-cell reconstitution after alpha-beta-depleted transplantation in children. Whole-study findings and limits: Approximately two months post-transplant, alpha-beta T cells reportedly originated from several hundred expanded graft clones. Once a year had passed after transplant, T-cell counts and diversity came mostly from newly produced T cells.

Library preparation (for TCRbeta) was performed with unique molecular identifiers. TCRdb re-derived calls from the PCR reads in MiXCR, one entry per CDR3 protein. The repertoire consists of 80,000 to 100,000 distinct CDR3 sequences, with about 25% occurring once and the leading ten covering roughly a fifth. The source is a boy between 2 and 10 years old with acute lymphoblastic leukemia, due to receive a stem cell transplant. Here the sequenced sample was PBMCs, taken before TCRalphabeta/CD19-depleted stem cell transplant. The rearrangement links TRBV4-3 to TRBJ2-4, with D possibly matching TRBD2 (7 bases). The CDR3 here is CASSQLGGVAKNIQYF. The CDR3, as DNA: TGCGCCAGCAGCCAGTTAGGGGGGGTAGCCAAAAACATTCAGTACTTC.